This T cell receptor beta chain derives from a study of cytomegalovirus exposure and HLA in healthy donors. This CDR3 is built from 16 residues. The trim removed 10 bases at V and 5 bases at J, leaving 12 bases unmatched. The germline CDR1 and CDR2 sequences are LNHDA and SQIVND (reference sequence). 13 Jbeta primers and 60 Vbeta primers were used for the PCR. Sequencing was performed with immunoSEQ multiplex PCR; in TCRdb, only in-frame clones are kept and a portion is missing. The sample records 150,000 to 190,000 clones, approximately 72% being singletons. The receptor comes from a man between 18 and 29 years old in good health and CMV-seronegative. The sequenced sample consisted of PBMCs. This chain uses TRBV19 with TRBJ2-5; 14 nucleotides line up with TRBD2. CDR3 DNA sequence: TGTGCCACTTCCGGGACTAGCGGGAGCTGGGGGGAGACCCAGTACTTC. It encodes CATSGTSGSWGETQYF.